One sample yielded the 24 T cell receptor beta chains listed below, sequenced in a study of neurological immune-mediated disorders (dated by TCRdb to about 2019). Libraries came from 5' RACE. Reads for this sample came from an Illumina HiSeq 2500. TCRdb reworked the public reads: Q25 trimming with fastp, MiXCR clone assembly, productive beta chains retained. Entries that share a CDR3 protein sequence are merged under the most common genes and DNA. In this sample the table shows around 100,000 distinct CDR3 sequences, under 14% of which occur a single time. Around 3.1% of the sample is in the top ten clones. The intended sense of this specimen's time point label: longitudinal time-point 3. Sequences were obtained from PBMCs. The receptors come from a female donor with HTLV-1-associated myelopathy (HAM/TSP).

At least ten counts were recorded for this clonotype. The chain carries TRBV14 and TRBJ1-1; maybe TRBD1 (6 bases). Germline CDR1 reads SGHDN; CDR2 reads FVKESK. The CDR3 length is 13 residues. The V gene lost 0 bases and the J gene lost 11 bases, with 13 bases spanning the gap. CDR3 bases: TGTGCCAGCAGCCAAGACCCCCGGGGGCAGGCTTTCTTT. Translating it yields CASSQDPRGQAFF.

With regard to this clonotype: Because the CDR3's place on the DNA is in doubt, the DNA is left out and the CDR3 is given as listed by TCRdb. V and J are TRBV7-2 and TRBJ2-3; the table's D call, TRBD1, was not checked against the DNA. The CDR3 region is 20 residues in length, termini included. Germline V CDR1 and CDR2: SGHTA, FQGNSA. CDR3 in amino acids: CASSFYICSATGGSTDTQYF.

This clonotype was seen a single time. A much larger clone is a single base away; this may be a read error. The rearrangement uses TRBV6-5 and TRBJ2-1; no clear D gene. This CDR3 has 14 residues. V shed 7 bases and J shed 0 bases, with 10 bases lying between them. Germline V gene lookup returns CDR1 MNHEY and CDR2 SVGAGI. In nucleotides, the CDR3 is TGTGCCAGCAACCGACGGTACTCCTACAATGAGCAGTTCTTC. Its protein product is CASNRRYSYNEQFF.

This clonotype was recorded many times. The chain is built from TRBV20-1 and TRBJ2-1; tentative D call: TRBD1 (6 bases). The CDR3 is 13 amino acids. Looked up from germline, CDR1 is DFQATT and CDR2 is SNEGSKA (reference sequence). The V and J ends lost 3 bases and 8 bases respectively, with 14 bases between them. The CDR3 protein is CSARKGVGDEQFF. The DNA for the CDR3 is TGCAGTGCTAGGAAGGGGGTCGGGGATGAGCAGTTCTTC.

The chain carries TRBV9 and TRBJ2-7, with 10 bases fitting TRBD1. V shed 0 bases and J 6 bases; nucleotides not matched to a gene: 9. CDR3 length: 16 amino acids. CDR1 is SGDLS, CDR2 YYNGEE, per germline. This CDR3 is CASSVGTGTGAGEQYF. The CDR3 coding sequence is TGTGCCAGCAGCGTAGGCACCGGGACAGGGGCGGGCGAGCAGTACTTC.

In its sample, this clonotype was seen many times. The chain is built from TRBV5-1 and TRBJ2-7, with D possibly being TRBD1 or TRBD2 (6 bases each). The V end lost 5 bases, the J end lost 6 bases, and 15 bases lay between the germline ends. CDR1 is SGHRS and CDR2 is YFSETQ in the germline V gene. The CDR3 is made up of 13 amino acids. CDR3 region: CASRGDNGGEQYF. The CDR3 DNA sequence: TGCGCCAGCAGAGGGGACAACGGGGGCGAGCAGTACTTC. Full variable domain (rest looked up from reference TRBV5-1 and TRBJ2-7): KAGVTQTPRYLIKTRGQQVTLSCSPISGHRSVSWYQQTPGQGLQFLFEYFSETQRNKGNFPGRFSGRQFSNSRSEMNVSTLELGDSALYLCASRGDNGGEQYFGPGTRLTVT.

This clonotype was seen a few times. The chain has TRBV5-6 and TRBJ2-7; 16 bases map to TRBD2. Trimming removed 0 bases from V and 2 bases from J; junction bases left unmatched: 5. The CDR3 covers 18 residues. Germline V gene data show CDR1 as SGHDT and CDR2 as YYEEEE. CDR3 protein: CASSLAVGTSGGAYEQYF. CDR3 in DNA: TGTGCCAGCAGCTTGGCCGTAGGGACTAGCGGGGGGGCCTACGAGCAGTACTTC.

This clonotype was seen at least ten times. V and J are TRBV5-1 and TRBJ2-3; 13 positions match TRBD2. The J segment lost 2 bases and the V segment lost 0 bases, leaving 3 bases of the junction unmatched. From germline, CDR1 is SGHRS and CDR2 YFSETQ. The CDR3 is 17 amino acids. This CDR3 is CASSLGLAGGVTDTQYF. DNA for the CDR3: TGCGCCAGCAGCTTGGGACTAGCGGGGGGAGTCACAGATACGCAGTATTTT.

This clonotype was detected ten times or more. In nucleotides, the CDR3 is TGTGCCAGCAGCCAAGAACCCCCCGGGTGGGGCACCGGGGAGCTGTTTTTT. Encoded protein: CASSQEPPGWGTGELFF. The chain combines TRBV14 with TRBJ2-2; no clear D. The CDR3 runs to 17 residues. Germline CDR1 SGHDN, CDR2 FVKESK. Trimming took 0 bases from V and 4 from J, leaving 15 bases between them.

The V call is TRBV5-1, the J call TRBJ2-5; possible D gene TRBD2, 5 bases. Germline V gene lookup returns CDR1 SGHRS and CDR2 YFSETQ. The CDR3 covers 15 residues. V lost 2 bases, J lost 3 bases, and 14 bases lay in between. The CDR3 here is CASSLTGMAEETQYF. Here the CDR3 DNA reads TGCGCCAGCAGCTTAACCGGGATGGCCGAAGAGACCCAGTACTTC.

This clonotype came up many times. The rearrangement joins TRBV6-5 to TRBJ2-4; 8 bases line up with TRBD2. There are 14 residues in the CDR3. V dropped 3 bases and J dropped 6; count of bases not matched to a gene: 4. Germline assignment: CDR1 MNHEY and CDR2 SVGAGI. The CDR3 DNA sequence: TGTGCCAGCAGTTATAGAGCGGGGGTAAACATTCAGTACTTC. Encoded protein: CASSYRAGVNIQYF.

The sample holds many counts of this clonotype. The gene calls are TRBV5-1 and TRBJ2-2; D possibly corresponds to TRBD1 (5 bases). V shed 5 bases and J shed 5 bases, with 16 bases lying between them. This CDR3 region has 15 residues. Germline V gene lookup returns CDR1 SGHRS and CDR2 YFSETQ. The CDR3 protein is CASSSAGLRTGELFF. CDR3 nucleotide sequence: TGCGCCAGCAGTTCAGCAGGGTTGCGTACCGGGGAGCTGTTTTTT.

This clonotype was recorded at least ten times. The CDR3 nucleotides read TGTGCCAGCAGAGCCGAAACAGATACGCAGTATTTT. As protein: CASRAETDTQYF. This chain joins TRBV7-2 and TRBJ2-3, with unresolved D. V was clipped by 6 bases and J by 3 bases, with 7 bases between them. The CDR3 contains 12 residues. Germline CDR1 is SGHTA and CDR2 is FQGNSA.

This clonotype came up many times. The chain joins TRBV29-1 to TRBJ2-3, with 10 bases fitting TRBD1. Germline values: CDR1 SQVTM, CDR2 ANQGSEA. This CDR3 spans 13 amino acids. The V gene end was trimmed by 5 bases and the J gene end by 3 bases; junction bases not matched to a gene: 2. CDR3 in amino acids: CSVRQGATDTQYF. The CDR3, as DNA: TGCAGCGTTAGACAGGGGGCAACAGATACGCAGTATTTT.

This clonotype came up many times. The chain uses TRBV4-2 and TRBJ2-5; D remains ambiguous. Germline CDR1 reads LGHNA; CDR2 reads YNFKEQ. V gave up 3 bases and J gave up 2 bases, with 13 bases separating them. The CDR3 is made up of 15 amino acids. CDR3 residues: CASSHEKGKQETQYF. CDR3 sequence (DNA): TGTGCCAGCAGCCACGAGAAGGGTAAACAAGAGACCCAGTACTTC.

In its sample, this clonotype was seen many times. The chain carries TRBV5-1 and TRBJ1-2; D might be TRBD1 (6 bases). There are 15 residues in the CDR3. Trimming cost V 2 bases and J 7 bases, with 18 bases left between them. In germline, CDR1 is SGHRS, CDR2 YFSETQ. In nucleotides, the CDR3 is TGCGCCAGCAGCTTCGCGGGGGGCGATGGAGTTGGCTACACCTTC. It is translated as CASSFAGGDGVGYTF.

This clonotype appeared a few times. The chain carries TRBV12-3 or TRBV12-4 and TRBJ2-3; 7 bases map to TRBD2. This CDR3 spans 15 amino acids. The V segment lost 1 base and the J segment 4 bases; nucleotides outside the gene matches: 5. CDR3 sequence reads: CASSLDGGGADTQYF. The CDR3 DNA follows: TGTGCCAGCAGTTTAGATGGCGGGGGAGCAGATACGCAGTATTTT.

This clonotype was detected ten times or more. The chain links TRBV4-1 to TRBJ2-3, with 9 bases identical to TRBD2. This CDR3 contains 20 residues. From germline, CDR1 is MGHRA and CDR2 YSYEKL. The J segment lost 0 bases and the V segment lost 0 bases, leaving 13 bases of the junction unmatched. As DNA, the CDR3 is TGCGCCAGCAGCCAAGAACAGGTGGCGGGGGGGCCGATTAGCACAGATACGCAGTATTTT. Translated: CASSQEQVAGGPISTDTQYF.

In this sample, this clonotype turned up many times. The J gene is TRBJ2-4, the V gene TRBV5-1; D may be TRBD1 (6 bases). V was trimmed by 1 base and J by 5 bases, leaving 13 bases between them. The germline CDR1 and CDR2 sequences are SGHRS and YFSETQ. The CDR3 sequence is 15 residues long. CDR3 sequence reads: CASSLQAGTQNIQYF. The CDR3 region has the DNA TGCGCCAGCAGCTTGCAAGCCGGGACACAAAACATTCAGTACTTC. Full variable domain (missing parts from reference TRBV5-1 and TRBJ2-4): KAGVTQTPRYLIKTRGQQVTLSCSPISGHRSVSWYQQTPGQGLQFLFEYFSETQRNKGNFPGRFSGRQFSNSRSEMNVSTLELGDSALYLCASSLQAGTQNIQYFGAGTRLSVL.

In its sample, this clonotype was seen many times. The chain carries TRBV5-1 and TRBJ2-2; possibly TRBD1 or TRBD2 for D (6 bases each). The V end lost 0 bases, the J end lost 10 bases, and 25 bases lay between the germline ends. Germline CDR1 is SGHRS and CDR2 is YFSETQ. The CDR3 totals 18 residues. The chain's CDR3 is CASSLAPGAASVGVELFF. CDR3 bases: TGCGCCAGCAGCTTGGCCCCGGGGGCTGCTTCCGTAGGCGTGGAGCTGTTTTTT.

This clonotype has ten or more counts. This chain joins TRBV5-1 and TRBJ2-1; D is unclear. The CDR3 is 11 amino acids. Germline V gene data show CDR1 as SGHRS and CDR2 as YFSETQ. Trimming took off 0 bases at V and 10 bases at J, with 5 bases between the two ends. The CDR3 is CASSLEREQFF. DNA of the CDR3: TGCGCCAGCAGCTTGGAGAGAGAGCAGTTCTTC. The full variable domain, rest sourced from reference TRBV5-1 and TRBJ2-1, is KAGVTQTPRYLIKTRGQQVTLSCSPISGHRSVSWYQQTPGQGLQFLFEYFSETQRNKGNFPGRFSGRQFSNSRSEMNVSTLELGDSALYLCASSLEREQFFGPGTRLTVL.

This clonotype was recorded at least ten times. The rearrangement joins TRBV20-1 to TRBJ2-1; D unresolved. Trimming shortened V by 6 bases and J by 5 bases, and 14 bases separated the two germline ends. CDR3 length: 13 residues. The germline gives CDR1 DFQATT, CDR2 SNEGSKA (reference sequence). CDR3 region: CSATDQINNEQFF. DNA of the CDR3: TGCAGTGCGACGGACCAAATCAACAATGAGCAGTTCTTC.

This clonotype has at least ten counts. The V and J genes are TRBV12-3 or TRBV12-4 and TRBJ1-2; D not resolved. Trimming pared 3 bases from V and 8 bases from J, leaving 22 bases between. The CDR3 runs to 16 residues. The CDR3 DNA sequence: TGTGCCAGCAGTTTTAAGTCGGTCAACCCCGTAGGGGGCTACACCTTC. Translation: CASSFKSVNPVGGYTF.

This clonotype was counted at least ten times. This chain uses TRBV5-1 with TRBJ2-3; D is perhaps TRBD1 (6 bases). Looked up from germline, CDR1 is SGHRS and CDR2 is YFSETQ. This CDR3 is 12 amino acids long. The V gene lost 0 bases and the J gene lost 13 bases, with 12 bases spanning the gap. The CDR3 region is CASSLGGQIKYF. The CDR3 nucleotides are TGCGCCAGCAGCTTGGGGGGACAAATCAAGTATTTT.